This T cell receptor (beta chain) was sequenced for a study of shared clonotypes between healthy human individuals. Study-wide results and limits: Memory subsets had estimated richness that was generally smaller than that of naive subsets.

The data were produced by immunoSEQ multiplex PCR, yet TCRdb's version contains in-frame clones alone and is incomplete. The top ten clones hold around 0.058% of a sample with about 600,000 clones, roughly 97% of them seen once. To note about this clone: The antigen is not known.

The clonotype comes from a woman in her 30s in good health. The sequencing input was naive CD4+ T cells sorted from blood. The sample's subset: CD45RA+ positively selected.

CDR3 in DNA: TGTGCCAGCAACTCGGGTATGGGTAGTCACGAGCAGTACTTC. The encoded protein is CASNSGMGSHEQYF. This chain links TRBV7-9 with TRBJ2-7; no firm D call. From germline, CDR1 is SEHNR and CDR2 FQNEAQ (reference sequence). The CDR3 has 14 amino acids. V was clipped by 7 bases and J by 5 bases, with 18 bases between them.